These 22 T cell receptor beta chains were all obtained from the same sample, sequenced in a study of tumor-infiltrating lymphocytes in localized non-small cell lung cancer. TCRdb keeps only in-frame clones here, not all; method: immunoSEQ multiplex PCR. In the table there are more than 10,000 clones, about 82% of which are singletons. The sample consisted of uninvolved lung tissue not adjacent to the tumor. All receptors derive from a human donor with non-small cell lung cancer.

The chain has TRBV27 and TRBJ2-3; 8 bases fit TRBD2. The germline V gene encodes CDR1 MNHEY and CDR2 SMNVEV (reference sequence). V lost 8 bases and J lost 6; bases outside the gene matches: 13. The CDR3 covers 15 residues. The CDR3 reads CASRGGHSLFDTQYF. CDR3 nucleotide sequence: TGTGCCAGCCGGGGGGGCCATTCATTGTTTGATACGCAGTATTTT.

This clone was seen a single time. The chain joins TRBV4-2 to TRBJ2-1; TRBD2 aligns across 12 bases. Germline values: CDR1 LGHNA, CDR2 YNFKEQ. Trimming took 0 bases from V and 12 from J; bases not matched to a gene: 12. The CDR3 has 17 residues. In nucleotides, the CDR3 is TGTGCCAGCAGCCAAGAGGATAGGTCTAGCGGGGGGGTGGGGCAGTTCTTC. Translated, it gives CASSQEDRSSGGVGQFF.

This chain connects TRBV9 to TRBJ1-1; D not certain. Germline loops: CDR1 SGDLS, CDR2 YYNGEE. This CDR3 contains 15 residues. V was clipped by 0 bases and J by 3 bases, with 12 bases between them. Here the CDR3 reads CASSVVPGEYTEAFF. CDR3 sequence (DNA): TGTGCCAGCAGCGTAGTACCGGGTGAATACACTGAAGCTTTCTTT.

The genes are TRBV28 and TRBJ1-4; a possible D gene is TRBD1 (6 bases). CDR1 is MDHEN, CDR2 SYDVKM, per germline. V was clipped by 8 bases and J by 7 bases, with 17 bases between them. The CDR3 has 14 amino acids. Here the CDR3 DNA reads TGTGCCAGCGTTTCGAACAGGGCGGGTGAAAAACTGTTTTTT. Translated, it gives CASVSNRAGEKLFF.

The chain is built from TRBV11-2 and TRBJ2-1; D is undetermined. With 0 bases removed from V and 9 bases from J, the gap between germline ends came to 6 bases. The germline gives CDR1 SGHAT, CDR2 FQNNGV. The CDR3 consists of 12 residues. The CDR3 sequence is CASSLEGIEQFF. CDR3 nucleotide sequence: TGTGCCAGCAGCTTAGAAGGGATTGAGCAGTTCTTC.

The chain carries TRBV30 and TRBJ1-1; a weak D match, TRBD1 (6 bases). The CDR3 has 14 residues. V dropped 3 bases and J dropped 2 bases, with 13 bases sitting between them. Germline lookup yields CDR1 GTSNPN and CDR2 SVGIG (reference sequence). This chain's CDR3 is CAWSLGQLNTEAFF. CDR3 coding DNA: TGTGCCTGGAGCCTAGGACAGCTAAACACTGAAGCTTTCTTT.

The V call is TRBV11-2, the J call TRBJ2-1; TRBD2 is a possible D gene (5 bases). The germline V and J ends were trimmed by 0 bases and 8 bases, with 8 bases remaining between them. CDR3 length: 13 residues. Germline V lookup: CDR1 SGHAT, CDR2 FQNNGV. The CDR3 loop is CASSLDQRDEQFF. CDR3 nucleotide sequence: TGTGCCAGCAGCTTAGATCAGAGGGATGAGCAGTTCTTC.

V gene TRBV7-8 combines with J gene TRBJ1-1, with D uncertain. Deletions cut 1 base from V and 0 bases from J, with 12 bases between. This CDR3 is 16 amino acids long. Germline CDR1 SGHVS, CDR2 FQNEAQ. DNA of the CDR3: TGTGCCAGCAGCTTAGGTCGGATTTCGATGAACACTGAAGCTTTCTTT. This encodes CASSLGRISMNTEAFF.

The chain combines TRBV15 with TRBJ2-5; 8 positions match TRBD1. The CDR3 extends over 16 amino acids. Germline V lookup: CDR1 LNHNV, CDR2 YYDKDF (reference sequence). V trimming: 2 bases; J trimming: 4 bases; junction bases outside the gene matches: 9. The CDR3 region has the DNA TGTGCCACCAGCAGATTTAGGACAGGGAAAGGAGAGACCCAGTACTTC. Encoded protein: CATSRFRTGKGETQYF.

The chain combines TRBV19 with TRBJ1-4, with 7 bases that match TRBD1. V trimming: 3 bases; J trimming: 0 bases; junction bases outside the gene matches: 4. Per the germline V gene, CDR1 is LNHDA and CDR2 is SQIVND (reference sequence). The CDR3 spans 16 residues. As DNA, the CDR3 is TGTGCCAGTAGTATGTATAGGGGGCCAACTAATGAAAAACTGTTTTTT. This sequence encodes CASSMYRGPTNEKLFF.

The V call is TRBV18, the J call TRBJ1-1, with no clear D. There are 15 residues in the CDR3. With 6 bases removed from V and 2 bases from J, the gap between germline ends came to 16 bases. The germline V gene has CDR1 KGHSH and CDR2 LQKENI. The CDR3 DNA reads as TGTGCCAGCTCCATTTCCCACCGTCTTAACACTGAAGCTTTCTTT. Translating it yields CASSISHRLNTEAFF. The variable domain in full, with the rest retrieved from reference TRBV18 and TRBJ1-1, is NAGVMQNPRHLVRRRGQEARLRCSPMKGHSHVYWYRQLPEEGLKFMVYLQKENIIDESGMPKERFSAEFPKEGPSILRIQQVVRGDSAAYFCASSISHRLNTEAFFGQGTRLTVV.

This sequence joins TRBV19 and TRBJ2-7; 10 bases fit TRBD2. The germline V gene encodes CDR1 LNHDA and CDR2 SQIVND (reference sequence). The CDR3 spans 17 residues. The V gene end was trimmed by 4 bases and the J gene end by 0 bases; junction bases not matched to a gene: 9. The CDR3 DNA is TGTGCCAGTAGTACTGCTAGCGGGGGATCTAGCTCCTACGAGCAGTACTTC. Encoded protein: CASSTASGGSSSYEQYF.

This rearrangement joins TRBV11-3 to TRBJ1-6, with no clear D. V lost 0 bases and J lost 10, with 7 bases in between. The CDR3 is 13 residues long. Per the germline V gene, CDR1 is SGHNT and CDR2 is YENEEA. In DNA form, the CDR3 reads TGTGCCAGCAGCTTAGATGGTTCCTCACCCCTCCACTTT. As protein: CASSLDGSSPLHF. The variable domain in full, completed from reference TRBV11-3 and TRBJ1-6, reads EAGVVQSPRYKIIEKKQPVAFWCNPISGHNTLYWYLQNLGQGPELLIRYENEEAVDDSQLPKDRFSAERLKGVDSTLKIQPAELGDSAVYLCASSLDGSSPLHFGNGTRLTVT.

This clone ranks as medium-sized. This sequence joins TRBV4-3 and TRBJ1-4, with 12 bases that match TRBD1. J was trimmed by 8 bases and V by 0 bases; bases with no gene match: 10. The CDR3 runs to 18 residues. CDR1 and CDR2 (germline): LGHNA, YSLEER. Written as DNA, the CDR3 is TGCGCCAGCAGCCAAGATCGGGGACAGGGGGCCGCTCTCGAAAAACTGTTTTTT. Encoded protein: CASSQDRGQGAALEKLFF.

The CDR3 spells CAISTDLRMYF. As DNA, the CDR3 is TGTGCCATCAGTACAGATTTGCGGATGTACTTC. The chain has TRBV10-3 and TRBJ2-7; the D is unclear. V lost 5 bases to trimming and J lost 12 bases, with 14 bases between them. Germline values: CDR1 ENHRY, CDR2 SYGVKD. The CDR3 loop spans 11 amino acids.

This chain connects TRBV4-3 to TRBJ1-3, with D unclear. The CDR3 totals 16 residues. CDR1 is LGHNA, CDR2 YSLEER, per germline. Trimming removed 0 bases at V and 4 bases at J, with 13 bases between. The CDR3: CASSQEGPGSGNTIYF. The CDR3 DNA sequence: TGCGCCAGCAGCCAAGAAGGACCGGGTAGCGGAAACACCATATATTTT.

The chain has TRBV7-2 and TRBJ2-5, with D possibly being TRBD2 (6 bases). Germline V CDR1 and CDR2: SGHTA, FQGNSA. The V and J ends lost 3 bases and 2 bases respectively, with 10 bases between them. CDR3 size: 14 residues. The CDR3 here is CASSFGSGQETQYF. For the CDR3, the DNA is TGTGCCAGCAGCTTTGGTAGCGGTCAAGAGACCCAGTACTTC.

This clone was seen a few times. The J gene is TRBJ1-3, the V gene TRBV7-2; tentatively, D is TRBD1 (6 bases). Per the germline V gene, CDR1 is SGHTA and CDR2 is FQGNSA. This CDR3 contains 16 residues. V was clipped by 4 bases and J by 0 bases, with 13 bases between them. Written as DNA, the CDR3 is TGTGCCAGCAGCTCTAGGACAGCGACCTCTGGAAACACCATATATTTT. It specifies CASSSRTATSGNTIYF.

The rearrangement links TRBV30 to TRBJ1-6; D is possibly TRBD1 (5 bases). Germline lookup yields CDR1 GTSNPN and CDR2 SVGIG (reference sequence). The CDR3 spans 14 residues. The V and J ends lost 2 bases and 8 bases respectively, with 13 bases between them. CDR3 coding DNA: TGTGCCTGGAGTCCCGGCAGGGACGATTCACCCCTCCACTTT. Translated, it gives CAWSPGRDDSPLHF.

The chain links TRBV7-2 to TRBJ1-6; D is ambiguous. The CDR3 is made up of 13 amino acids. The V end was cut by 5 bases, the J end by 10 bases, with 12 bases between. Looked up from germline, CDR1 is SGHTA and CDR2 is FQGNSA. This CDR3 is CASSPDPGSPLHF. Written as DNA, the CDR3 is TGTGCCAGCAGCCCGGACCCCGGGTCACCCCTCCACTTT.

This clone was counted a few times. The rearrangement joins TRBV6-5 to TRBJ1-5, with TRBD1 identical over 7 bases. Per the germline V gene, CDR1 is MNHEY and CDR2 is SVGAGI. V was pared by 6 bases and J by 7 bases, with 6 bases of the junction left unmatched. The CDR3 length is 13 residues. In nucleotides, the CDR3 is TGTGCCAGCAGACAGGGGAGGGACCAGCCCCAGCATTTT. Amino acids: CASRQGRDQPQHF.

There are a few counts of this clone. This chain uses TRBV19 with TRBJ1-3, with 9 bases identical to TRBD1. Losses at the gene ends were 6 bases for V and 1 base for J; bases not matched to a gene: 1. Germline CDR1 reads LNHDA; CDR2 reads SQIVND (reference sequence). This CDR3 comprises 14 residues. The CDR3 DNA sequence: TGTGCCAGTAGGACAGGGGGATCTGGAAACACCATATATTTT. It codes for CASRTGGSGNTIYF.